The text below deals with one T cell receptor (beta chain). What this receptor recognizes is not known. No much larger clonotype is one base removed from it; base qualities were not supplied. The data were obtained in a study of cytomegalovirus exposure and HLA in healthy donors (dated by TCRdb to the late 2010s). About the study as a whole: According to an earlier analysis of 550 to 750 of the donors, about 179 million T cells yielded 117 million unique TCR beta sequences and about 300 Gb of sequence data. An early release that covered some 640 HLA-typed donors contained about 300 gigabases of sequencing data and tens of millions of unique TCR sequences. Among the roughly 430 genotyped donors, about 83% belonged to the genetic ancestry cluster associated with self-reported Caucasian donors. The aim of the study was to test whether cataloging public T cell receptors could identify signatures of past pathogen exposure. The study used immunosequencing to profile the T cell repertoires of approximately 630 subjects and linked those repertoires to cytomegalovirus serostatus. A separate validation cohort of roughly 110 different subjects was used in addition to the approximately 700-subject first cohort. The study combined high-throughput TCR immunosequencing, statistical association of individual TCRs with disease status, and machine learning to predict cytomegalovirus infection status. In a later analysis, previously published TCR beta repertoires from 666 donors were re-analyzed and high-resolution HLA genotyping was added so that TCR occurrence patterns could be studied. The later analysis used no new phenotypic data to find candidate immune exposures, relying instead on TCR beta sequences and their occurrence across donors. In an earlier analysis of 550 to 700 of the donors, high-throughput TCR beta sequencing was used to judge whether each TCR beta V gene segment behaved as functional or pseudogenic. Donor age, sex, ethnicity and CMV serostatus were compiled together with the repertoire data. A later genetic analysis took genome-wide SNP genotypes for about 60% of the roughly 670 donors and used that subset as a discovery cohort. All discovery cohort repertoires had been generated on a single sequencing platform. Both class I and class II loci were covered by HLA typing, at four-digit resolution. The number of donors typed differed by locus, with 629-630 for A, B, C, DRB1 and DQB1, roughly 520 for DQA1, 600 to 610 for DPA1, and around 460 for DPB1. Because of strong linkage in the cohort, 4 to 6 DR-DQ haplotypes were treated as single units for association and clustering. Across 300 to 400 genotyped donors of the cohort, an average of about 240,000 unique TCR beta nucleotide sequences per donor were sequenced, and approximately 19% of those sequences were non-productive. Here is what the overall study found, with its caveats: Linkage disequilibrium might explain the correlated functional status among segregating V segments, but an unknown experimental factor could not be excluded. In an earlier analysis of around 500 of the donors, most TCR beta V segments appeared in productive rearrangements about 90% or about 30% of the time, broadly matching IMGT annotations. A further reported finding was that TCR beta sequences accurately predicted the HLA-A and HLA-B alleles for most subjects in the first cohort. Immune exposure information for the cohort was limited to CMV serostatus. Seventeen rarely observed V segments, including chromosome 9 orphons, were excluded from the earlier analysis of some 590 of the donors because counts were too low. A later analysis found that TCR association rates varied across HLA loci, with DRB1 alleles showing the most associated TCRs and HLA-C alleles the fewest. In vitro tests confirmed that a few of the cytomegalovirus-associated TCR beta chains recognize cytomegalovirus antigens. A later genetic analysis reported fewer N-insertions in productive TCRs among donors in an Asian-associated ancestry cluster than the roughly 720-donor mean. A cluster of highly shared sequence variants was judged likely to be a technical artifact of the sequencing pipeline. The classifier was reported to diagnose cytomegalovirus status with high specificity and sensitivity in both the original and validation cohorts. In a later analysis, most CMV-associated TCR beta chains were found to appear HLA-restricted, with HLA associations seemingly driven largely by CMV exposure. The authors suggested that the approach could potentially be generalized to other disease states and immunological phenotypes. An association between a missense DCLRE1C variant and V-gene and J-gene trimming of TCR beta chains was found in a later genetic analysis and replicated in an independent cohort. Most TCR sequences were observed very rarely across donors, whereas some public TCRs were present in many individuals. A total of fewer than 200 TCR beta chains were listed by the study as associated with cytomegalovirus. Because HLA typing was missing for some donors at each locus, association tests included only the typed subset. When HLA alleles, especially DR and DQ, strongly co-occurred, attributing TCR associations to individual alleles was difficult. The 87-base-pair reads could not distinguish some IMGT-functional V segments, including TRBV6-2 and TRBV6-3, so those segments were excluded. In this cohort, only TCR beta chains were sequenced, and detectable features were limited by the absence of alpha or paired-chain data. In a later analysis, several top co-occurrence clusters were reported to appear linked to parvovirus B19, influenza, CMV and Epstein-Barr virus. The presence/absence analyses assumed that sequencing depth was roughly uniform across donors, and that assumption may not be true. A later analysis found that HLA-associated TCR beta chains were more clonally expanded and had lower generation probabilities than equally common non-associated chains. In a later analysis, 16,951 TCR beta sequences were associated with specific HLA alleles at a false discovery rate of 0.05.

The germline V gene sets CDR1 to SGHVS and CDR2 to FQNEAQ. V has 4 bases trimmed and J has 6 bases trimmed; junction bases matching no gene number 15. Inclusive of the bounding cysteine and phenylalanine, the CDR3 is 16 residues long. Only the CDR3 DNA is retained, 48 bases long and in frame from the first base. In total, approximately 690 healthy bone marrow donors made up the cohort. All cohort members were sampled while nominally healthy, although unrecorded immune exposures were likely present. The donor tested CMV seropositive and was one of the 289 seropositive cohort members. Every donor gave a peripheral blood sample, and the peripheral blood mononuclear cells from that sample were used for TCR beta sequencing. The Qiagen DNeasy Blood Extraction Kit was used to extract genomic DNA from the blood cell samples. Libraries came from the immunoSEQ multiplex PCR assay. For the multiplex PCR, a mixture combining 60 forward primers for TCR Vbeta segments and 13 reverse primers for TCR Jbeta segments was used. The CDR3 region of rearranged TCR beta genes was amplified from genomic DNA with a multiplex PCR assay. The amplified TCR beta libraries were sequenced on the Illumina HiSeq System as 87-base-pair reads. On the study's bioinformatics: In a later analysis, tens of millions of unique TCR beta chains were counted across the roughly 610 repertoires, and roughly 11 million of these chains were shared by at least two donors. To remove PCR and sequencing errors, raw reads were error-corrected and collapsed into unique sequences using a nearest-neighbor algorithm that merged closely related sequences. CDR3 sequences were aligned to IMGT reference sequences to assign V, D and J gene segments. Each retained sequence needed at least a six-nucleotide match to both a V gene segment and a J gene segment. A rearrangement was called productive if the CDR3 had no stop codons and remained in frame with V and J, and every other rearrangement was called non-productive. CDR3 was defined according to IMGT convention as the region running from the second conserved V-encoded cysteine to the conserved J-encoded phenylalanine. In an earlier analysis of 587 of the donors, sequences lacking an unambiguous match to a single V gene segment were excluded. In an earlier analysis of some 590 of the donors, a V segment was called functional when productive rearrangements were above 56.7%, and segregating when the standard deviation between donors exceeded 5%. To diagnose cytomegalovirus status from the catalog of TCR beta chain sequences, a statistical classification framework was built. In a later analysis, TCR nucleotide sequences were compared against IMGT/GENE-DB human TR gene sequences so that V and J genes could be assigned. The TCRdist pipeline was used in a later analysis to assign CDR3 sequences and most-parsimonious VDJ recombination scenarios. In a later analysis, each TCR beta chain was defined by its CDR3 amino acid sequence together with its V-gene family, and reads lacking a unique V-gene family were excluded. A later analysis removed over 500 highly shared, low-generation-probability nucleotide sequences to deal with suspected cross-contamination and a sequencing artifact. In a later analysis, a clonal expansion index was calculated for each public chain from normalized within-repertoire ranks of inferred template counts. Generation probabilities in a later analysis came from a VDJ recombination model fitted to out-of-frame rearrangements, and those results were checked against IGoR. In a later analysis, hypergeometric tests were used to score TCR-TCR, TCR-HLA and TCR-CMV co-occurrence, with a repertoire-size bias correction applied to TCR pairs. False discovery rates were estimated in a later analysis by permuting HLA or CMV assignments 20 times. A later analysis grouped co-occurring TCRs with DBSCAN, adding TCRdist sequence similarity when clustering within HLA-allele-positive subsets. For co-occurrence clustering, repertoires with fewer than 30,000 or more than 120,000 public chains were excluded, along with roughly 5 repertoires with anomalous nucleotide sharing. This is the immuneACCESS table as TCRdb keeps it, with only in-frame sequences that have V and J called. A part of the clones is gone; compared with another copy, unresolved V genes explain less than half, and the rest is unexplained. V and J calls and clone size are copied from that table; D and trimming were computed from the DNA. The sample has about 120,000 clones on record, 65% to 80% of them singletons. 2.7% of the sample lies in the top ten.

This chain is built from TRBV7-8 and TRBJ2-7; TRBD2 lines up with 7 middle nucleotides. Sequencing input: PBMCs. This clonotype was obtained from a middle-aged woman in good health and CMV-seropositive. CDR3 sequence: CASSSSTLSGPGEQYF. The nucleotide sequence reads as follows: TGTGCCAGCAGCTCAAGTACCCTTAGCGGGCCCGGCGAGCAGTACTTC.